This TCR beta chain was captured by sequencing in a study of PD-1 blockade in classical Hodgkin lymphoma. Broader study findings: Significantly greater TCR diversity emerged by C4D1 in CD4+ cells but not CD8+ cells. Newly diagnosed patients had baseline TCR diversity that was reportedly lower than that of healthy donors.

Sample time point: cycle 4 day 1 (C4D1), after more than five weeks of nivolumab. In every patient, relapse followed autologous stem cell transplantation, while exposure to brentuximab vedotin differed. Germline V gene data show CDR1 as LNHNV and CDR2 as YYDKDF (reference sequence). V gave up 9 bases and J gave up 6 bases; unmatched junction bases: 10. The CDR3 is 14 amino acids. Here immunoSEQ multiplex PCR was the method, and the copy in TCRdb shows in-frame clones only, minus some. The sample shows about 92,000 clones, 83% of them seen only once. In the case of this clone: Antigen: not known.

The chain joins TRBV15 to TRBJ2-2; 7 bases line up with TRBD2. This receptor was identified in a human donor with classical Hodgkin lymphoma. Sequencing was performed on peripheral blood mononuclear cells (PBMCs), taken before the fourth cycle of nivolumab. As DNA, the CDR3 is TGTGCCACTGATCCCAGCGGGGAGGCCGGGGAGCTGTTTTTT. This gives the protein CATDPSGEAGELFF.